This TCR beta chain was identified in a study of cytomegalovirus exposure and HLA in healthy donors. At the level of the study: Earlier, 100 million to 120 million unique TCR beta sequences were recovered from approximately 180 million T cells by an analysis.

Vbeta (60) and Jbeta (13) primers were used in the PCR. Profiled with immunoSEQ multiplex PCR; TCRdb holds only in-frame clones, not every one. Of roughly 170,000 clones in the sample, more than 80% are singletons; the top ten hold roughly 0.65%. From germline, CDR1 is SGHNT and CDR2 YYREEE (reference sequence). V was pared by 3 bases and J by 5 bases, with 8 bases of the junction left unmatched. The CDR3 is 15 amino acids. Sequencing was performed on PBMCs. This sequence was found in a boy aged 5-17 years in good health and CMV-seronegative. The chain employs TRBV5-4 and TRBJ1-2, with 9 bases fitting TRBD1. The CDR3 protein is CASSSDPGQGYGYTF. The CDR3 coding sequence is TGTGCCAGCAGCTCCGACCCGGGACAGGGTTATGGCTACACCTTC. Complete variable domain (other parts from reference TRBV5-4 and TRBJ1-2): ETGVTQSPTHLIKTRGQQVTLRCSSQSGHNTVSWYQQALGQGPQFIFQYYREEENGRGNFPPRFSGLQFPNYSSELNVNALELDDSALYLCASSSDPGQGYGYTFGSGTRLTVV.